The source of this T cell receptor beta chain is a study of human T cells and chemical hapten exposure. Time point defined: pre-sensitization, week 0. Treatment specified: therapeutic diphenylcyclopropenone sensitization with weekly scalp DPC. Whole blood that had not been fractionated was the source of extracted total RNA. Findings and limits, study-wide: Controls had significantly fewer large CDR3 similarity clusters than were formed by expanded TCRs.

Turning to this clonotype: What it binds is not known.

The V gene's germline CDR1 is MDHEN and CDR2 SYDVKM. The germline V and J ends were trimmed by 7 bases and 3 bases, with 7 bases remaining between them. CDR3 size: 12 residues. A single record per CDR3 protein comes from TCRdb applying MiXCR to the RACE reads. The sample holds about 180,000 distinct CDR3 sequences, more than 25% seen once. The chain couples TRBV28 to TRBJ1-5; D not resolved. This sample comprised whole blood, obtained in connection with sensitization to the hapten diphenylcyclopropenone (DPC). This receptor was obtained from a woman in her twenties or thirties with alopecia areata. Some clones in this sample may be carry-over from other donors' samples. The CDR3 DNA reads as TGTGCCAGCAAGGACCCCAATCAGCCCCAGCATTTT. This sequence encodes CASKDPNQPQHF.